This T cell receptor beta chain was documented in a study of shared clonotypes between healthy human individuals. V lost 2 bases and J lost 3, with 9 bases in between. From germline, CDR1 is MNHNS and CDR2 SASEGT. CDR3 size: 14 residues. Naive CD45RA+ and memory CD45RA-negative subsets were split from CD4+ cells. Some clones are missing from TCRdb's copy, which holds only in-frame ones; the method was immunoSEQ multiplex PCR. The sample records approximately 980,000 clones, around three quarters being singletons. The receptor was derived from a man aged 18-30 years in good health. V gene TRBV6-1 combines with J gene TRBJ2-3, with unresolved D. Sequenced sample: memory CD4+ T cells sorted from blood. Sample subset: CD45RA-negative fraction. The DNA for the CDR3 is TGTGCCAGCAGTGAAAGCTTTGGGACAGATACGCAGTATTTT. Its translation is CASSESFGTDTQYF.